This TCR beta chain appears in the sequencing data of a study of T cell responses to AZD1222 COVID-19 vaccine. Whole-study findings and limits: Spike-specific TCR breadth and depth went up after people got two AZD1222 doses.

TCRdb keeps only in-frame clones here, not all; method: immunoSEQ multiplex PCR. The sample has roughly 150,000 clones, 88% seen once. Regarding this clone: What it binds is not known.

The germline V and J ends were trimmed by 2 bases and 9 bases, with 11 bases remaining between them. CDR1 and CDR2 (germline): SGHTA, FQGNSA. CDR3 length equals 14 residues. Timing groups of about 4 and about 12 weeks for second doses were pooled. The sequence was collected from an adult who received the AZD1222 COVID-19 vaccine. The starting material was peripheral blood, obtained 28 days after the second AZD1222 dose. The J gene is TRBJ1-6, the V gene TRBV7-2, with D uncertain. The CDR3 DNA reads TGTGCCAGCAGCTTAAGAGGGTCCACTTCACCCCTCCACTTT. Translated: CASSLRGSTSPLHF.